This T cell receptor beta chain is from a study of blood T cell repertoires in COVID-19. Method: immunoSEQ multiplex PCR; TCRdb's copy keeps in-frame clones and lacks some. The sample has 150,000 to 200,000 clones; around 85% are singletons. Per the germline V gene, CDR1 is MNHEY and CDR2 is SMNVEV (reference sequence). This CDR3 contains 14 residues. V gave up 2 bases and J gave up 2 bases, with 10 bases separating them. This receptor was taken from a human donor with acute or convalescent COVID-19. The donor label of this sample is uncertain. Source material: peripheral blood. The gene calls are TRBV27 and TRBJ2-7; a weak D match, TRBD1 (6 bases). CDR3 protein: CASSLQGPTYEQYF. Here the CDR3 DNA reads TGTGCCAGCAGTTTACAGGGGCCCACCTACGAGCAGTACTTC.